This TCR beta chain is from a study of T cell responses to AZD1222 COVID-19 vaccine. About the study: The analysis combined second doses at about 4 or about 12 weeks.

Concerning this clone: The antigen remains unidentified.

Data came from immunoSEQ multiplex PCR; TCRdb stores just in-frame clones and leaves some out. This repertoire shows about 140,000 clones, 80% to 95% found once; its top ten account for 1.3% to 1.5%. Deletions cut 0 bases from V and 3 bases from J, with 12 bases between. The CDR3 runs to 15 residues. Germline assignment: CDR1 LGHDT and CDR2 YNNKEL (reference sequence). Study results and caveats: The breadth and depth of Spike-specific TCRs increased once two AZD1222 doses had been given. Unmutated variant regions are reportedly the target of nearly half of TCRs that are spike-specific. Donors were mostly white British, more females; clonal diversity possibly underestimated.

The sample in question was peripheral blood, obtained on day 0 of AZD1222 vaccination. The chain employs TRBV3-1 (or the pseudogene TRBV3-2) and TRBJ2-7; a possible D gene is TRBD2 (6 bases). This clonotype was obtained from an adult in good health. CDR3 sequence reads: CASSQDGGANYEQYF. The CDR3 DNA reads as TGTGCCAGCAGCCAAGATGGCGGGGCTAACTACGAGCAGTACTTC.